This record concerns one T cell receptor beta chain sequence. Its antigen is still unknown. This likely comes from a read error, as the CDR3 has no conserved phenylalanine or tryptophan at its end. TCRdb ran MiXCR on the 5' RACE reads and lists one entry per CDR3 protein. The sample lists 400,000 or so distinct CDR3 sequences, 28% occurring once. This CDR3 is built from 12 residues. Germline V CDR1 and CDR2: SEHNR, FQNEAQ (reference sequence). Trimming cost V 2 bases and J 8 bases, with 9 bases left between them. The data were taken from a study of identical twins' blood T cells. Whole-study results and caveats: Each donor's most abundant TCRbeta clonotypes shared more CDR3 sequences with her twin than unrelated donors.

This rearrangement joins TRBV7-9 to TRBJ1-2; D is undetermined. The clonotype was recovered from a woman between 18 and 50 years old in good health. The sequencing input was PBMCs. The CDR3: CASSLPVKGYTI. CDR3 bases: TGTGCCAGCAGCTTACCAGTCAAAGGCTACACCATC.